This TCR beta chain was recorded in a study of T cell repertoires in cytomegalovirus infection. The germline V gene has CDR1 MGHDK and CDR2 SYGVNS. CDR3 length: 11 residues. Trimming cost V 0 bases and J 7 bases, with 0 bases left between them. MiXCR, applied by TCRdb to the reads, yields one record per CDR3 protein. Among more than 85,000 distinct CDR3 sequences listed, 25% to 35% were seen once. Points on this clonotype: The antigen is undetermined.

The TCR originated in a human donor in good health (CMV status not recorded). Some clones in this sample may be carry-over from other donors' samples. The chain couples TRBV25-1 to TRBJ2-2; unclear D gene. Material: CD8+ T cells from cultured PBMCs, obtained from culture after CMV antigen stimulation. CDR3 sequence (DNA): TGTGCCAGCAGTGAATACGGGGAGCTGTTTTTT. As protein: CASSEYGELFF. The variable domain in full, with the rest retrieved from reference TRBV25-1 and TRBJ2-2, is EADIYQTPRYLVIGTGKKITLECSQTMGHDKMYWYQQDPGMELHLIHYSYGVNSTEKGDLSSESTVSRIRTEHFPLTLESARPSHTSQYLCASSEYGELFFGEGSRLTVL.